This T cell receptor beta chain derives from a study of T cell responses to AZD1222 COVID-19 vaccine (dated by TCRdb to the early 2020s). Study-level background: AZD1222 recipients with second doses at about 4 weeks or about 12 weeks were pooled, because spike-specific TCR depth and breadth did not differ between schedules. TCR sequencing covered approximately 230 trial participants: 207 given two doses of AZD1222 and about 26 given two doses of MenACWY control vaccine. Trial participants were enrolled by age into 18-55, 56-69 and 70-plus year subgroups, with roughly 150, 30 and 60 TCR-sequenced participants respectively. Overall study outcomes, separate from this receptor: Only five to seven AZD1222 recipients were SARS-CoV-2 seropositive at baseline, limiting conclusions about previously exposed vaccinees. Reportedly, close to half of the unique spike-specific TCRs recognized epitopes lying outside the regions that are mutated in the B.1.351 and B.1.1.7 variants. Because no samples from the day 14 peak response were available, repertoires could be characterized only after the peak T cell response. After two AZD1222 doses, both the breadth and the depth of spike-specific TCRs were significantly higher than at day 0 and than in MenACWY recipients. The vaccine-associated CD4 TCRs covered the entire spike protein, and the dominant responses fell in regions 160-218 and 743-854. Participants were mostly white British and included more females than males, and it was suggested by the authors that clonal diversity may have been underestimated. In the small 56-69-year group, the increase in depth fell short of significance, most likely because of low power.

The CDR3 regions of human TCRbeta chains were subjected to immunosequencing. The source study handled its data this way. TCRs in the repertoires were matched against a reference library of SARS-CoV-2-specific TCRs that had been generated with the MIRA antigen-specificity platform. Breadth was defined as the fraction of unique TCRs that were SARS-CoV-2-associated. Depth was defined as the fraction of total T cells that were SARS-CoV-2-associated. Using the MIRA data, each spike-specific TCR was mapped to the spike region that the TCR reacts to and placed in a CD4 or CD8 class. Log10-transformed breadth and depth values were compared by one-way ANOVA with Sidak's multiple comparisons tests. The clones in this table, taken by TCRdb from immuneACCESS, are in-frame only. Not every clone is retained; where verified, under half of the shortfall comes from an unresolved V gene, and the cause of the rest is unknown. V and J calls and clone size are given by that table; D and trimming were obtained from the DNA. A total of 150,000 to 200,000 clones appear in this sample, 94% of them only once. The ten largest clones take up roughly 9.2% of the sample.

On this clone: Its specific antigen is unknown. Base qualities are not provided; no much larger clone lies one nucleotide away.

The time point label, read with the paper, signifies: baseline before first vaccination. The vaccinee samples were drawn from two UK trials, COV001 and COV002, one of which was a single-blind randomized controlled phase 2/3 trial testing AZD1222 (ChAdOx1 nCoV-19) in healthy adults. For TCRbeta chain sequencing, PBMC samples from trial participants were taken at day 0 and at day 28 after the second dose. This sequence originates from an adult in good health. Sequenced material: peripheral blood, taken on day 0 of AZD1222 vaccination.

This receptor has the CDR3 CSVDALPSGNTIYF. The nucleotide sequence is TGCAGCGTTGACGCCCTTCCCTCTGGAAACACCATATATTTT. This sequence uses TRBV29-1 and TRBJ1-3; confidence is insufficient to name the D gene. A distance of 9 bases separates the germline ends of V and J, which lose 3 bases and 0 bases respectively. From a lookup of the germline V gene, CDR1 and CDR2 are SQVTM and ANQGSEA. The CDR3, cysteine through phenylalanine, is 14 amino acids long. Just CDR3 DNA is preserved here, 42 bases in frame from base 1.